This TCR beta chain was captured in a study of early T cells in non-severe SARS-CoV-2 infection (dated by TCRdb to about 2021). With respect to the entire study: Bulk RNA from unsorted whole blood was used for TCR sequencing, so alpha and beta chains could not be paired.

This clonotype was observed a few times. No antigen is known for it. One base away there is no much larger clone; base qualities are not given. The library was generated by 5' RACE. TCRdb names NextSeq 500 as the instrument used. Unique molecular identifiers were attached to individual cDNA molecules in the TCR library protocol so that sequencing error and PCR bias could be corrected. Both TCR alpha and beta chains were sequenced, and tight co-correlation was observed between alpha and beta sequence abundances in each sample. Regarding the original processing steps: Decombinator V4 was used to annotate TCR sequences for V gene, J gene and CDR3. TCRs were defined as expanded if a significant change between any two time points was detected under a Poisson model with p below 0.0001. TCR abundances were normalised to the total number of TCRs sequenced in each sample and reported as counts per million. TRAV1-2 paired with TRAJ12, TRAJ20 or TRAJ33 defined MAIT TCRs, while TRAV10 paired with TRAJ18 defined iNKT TCRs. VDJdb, accessed 1 November 2021, was searched for CMV, EBV and SARS-CoV-2 annotated TCRs, excluding TCRs annotated for multiple antigens. In-frame beta chains were kept once TCRdb had trimmed the public reads at Q25 with fastp and called clones with MiXCR. Every entry covers one CDR3 protein and lists the most common genes and DNA from its rows. The V and J calls, along with clone size, are taken from TCRdb and not from the paper's own processing. Across this sample there are tens of thousands of distinct CDR3 sequences, with around 5.2% seen only once. The ten largest clones capture 3% to 4.5% of the sample.

Broader findings and caveats from the paper: VDJdb matching was skewed toward anti-spike CD8 responses and likely underestimated virus-specific expansions, missing private and CD4 specificities.

Trimming takes 1 base from V and 0 bases from J, and the germline ends sit 7 bases apart. The CDR3 numbers 16 residues from cysteine through phenylalanine. Of the read, only the CDR3 DNA is kept; its 48 bases are in frame from base 1. Based on the germline V gene, the CDR1 and CDR2 sequences are SGHTA and FQGNSA. Set within a cohort of healthcare workers in London, UK, this nested case-control study involved weekly PCR testing of nasopharyngeal swabs along with blood sampling. Between 23 and 31 March 2020, the week of the UK lockdown, healthcare workers were enrolled and then followed up weekly for as long as 16 weeks.

The sequence joins TRBV7-2 to TRBJ2-6; the D segment cannot be called with confidence. This TCR derives from an adult who was a healthcare worker with PCR-confirmed SARS-CoV-2 infection or an uninfected control (not recorded which). The sequencing input was whole blood. The CDR3 protein sequence reads: CASSLGRISGANVLTF. The nucleotides read TGTGCCAGCAGCTTAGGGCGGATCTCTGGGGCCAACGTCCTGACTTTC.